This entry lists 17 T cell receptor beta chains sequenced from one sample in a study of T cell responses to AZD1222 COVID-19 vaccine (dated by TCRdb to about 2021). The time point tag for this specimen amounts to: baseline before first vaccination. Library creation used the immunoSEQ multiplex PCR assay. In its TCRdb copy, this immuneACCESS table keeps in-frame sequences only and misses some clones. Where compared with another copy, unresolved V genes explain less than half of these, and the others have no known cause. This sample comprises approximately 260,000 clones, approximately 95% of them detected only once. The leading ten clones occupy roughly 0.6% of the sample. The sample consisted of peripheral blood, taken on day 0 of AZD1222 vaccination. The receptors here all came from an adult in good health.

The chain uses TRBV5-1 and TRBJ1-3; tentatively, D is TRBD1 (6 bases). CDR1 and CDR2 from the germline V gene are SGHRS and YFSETQ. V gave up 3 bases and J gave up 0 bases, with 10 bases separating them. The CDR3 totals 15 residues. The CDR3 region has the DNA TGCGCCAGCAGCTCCGGGGGCCTCTCTGGAAACACCATATATTTT. It codes for CASSSGGLSGNTIYF. Variable domain in full (rest from reference TRBV5-1 and TRBJ1-3): KAGVTQTPRYLIKTRGQQVTLSCSPISGHRSVSWYQQTPGQGLQFLFEYFSETQRNKGNFPGRFSGRQFSNSRSEMNVSTLELGDSALYLCASSSGGLSGNTIYFGEGSWLTVV.

The chain uses TRBV5-1 and TRBJ1-1, with D uncertain. V lost 4 bases and J 2 bases, leaving 9 bases between the germline ends. Germline CDR1 reads SGHRS; CDR2 reads YFSETQ. CDR3 size: 13 residues. CDR3 DNA sequence: TGCGCCAGCAGCCCGGAGGGAAACACTGAAGCTTTCTTT. Translation: CASSPEGNTEAFF.

V usage is TRBV7-9 and J usage is TRBJ2-5; 8 nucleotides match TRBD1. CDR1 is SEHNR and CDR2 is FQNEAQ in the germline V gene (reference sequence). V gave up 5 bases and J gave up 5 bases; unmatched junction bases: 7. The CDR3 sequence is 14 residues long. The CDR3 is CASSPWTGRETQYF. The CDR3 DNA reads as TGTGCCAGCAGCCCCTGGACAGGGCGGGAGACCCAGTACTTC.

The rearrangement links TRBV19 to TRBJ2-7; TRBD2 might be the D (5 bases). The CDR3 contains 14 residues. The V gene's germline CDR1 is LNHDA and CDR2 SQIVND (reference sequence). The V gene lost 2 bases and the J gene lost 0 bases, with 8 bases spanning the gap. The CDR3 sequence: CASSIRRSSYEQYF. CDR3 sequence (DNA): TGTGCCAGTAGTATACGGAGGAGCTCCTACGAGCAGTACTTC.

This clone came up a few times. The genes are TRBV7-9 and TRBJ2-7; 7 bases map to TRBD2. The CDR3 is 15 amino acids. Unmatched junction bases numbered 6, after V lost 4 bases and J lost 0 bases. Germline V gene lookup returns CDR1 SEHNR and CDR2 FQNEAQ (reference sequence). CDR3 in amino acids: CASSSGGGFSYEQYF. In nucleotides, the CDR3 is TGTGCCAGCAGCTCCGGGGGAGGGTTCTCCTACGAGCAGTACTTC.

A note on this clone: Other DNA sequences in the sample encode the same CDR3. This chain links TRBV2 with TRBJ2-1; 7 positions match TRBD1. Unmatched junction bases numbered 2, after V lost 3 bases and J lost 12 bases. Germline assignment: CDR1 SNHLY and CDR2 FYNNEI. This CDR3 contains 11 residues. CDR3 sequence reads: CASSDYRGQFF. The CDR3 bases are TGTGCCAGCAGTGATTACAGGGGGCAGTTCTTC. Variable domain in full (rest from reference TRBV2 and TRBJ2-1): EPEVTQTPSHQVTQMGQEVILRCVPISNHLYFYWYRQILGQKVEFLVSFYNNEISEKSEIFDDQFSVERPDGSNFTLKIRSTKLEDSAMYFCASSDYRGQFFGPGTRLTVL.

The chain employs TRBV9 and TRBJ1-6; 9 bases agree with TRBD1. Looked up from germline, CDR1 is SGDLS and CDR2 is YYNGEE. The ends lost 4 bases at V and 14 bases at J; junction bases unmatched: 4. This CDR3 comprises 12 residues. CDR3 residues: CASSTGTGTLHF. The CDR3 DNA is TGTGCCAGCAGCACCGGGACAGGGACCCTCCACTTT.

This sequence joins TRBV5-6 and TRBJ1-2; 8 bases line up with TRBD1. Germline CDR1 is SGHDT and CDR2 is YYEEEE. This CDR3 is built from 15 residues. Trimming removed 4 bases from V and 4 bases from J; junction bases left unmatched: 9. In DNA form, the CDR3 reads TGTGCCAGCAGCCGTGGACAGGGTCTAACCTATGGCTACACCTTC. Its protein product is CASSRGQGLTYGYTF. The complete variable domain, with remaining parts taken from reference TRBV5-6 and TRBJ1-2, reads DAGVTQSPTHLIKTRGQQVTLRCSPKSGHDTVSWYQQALGQGPQFIFQYYEEEERQRGNFPDRFSGHQFPNYSSELNVNALLLGDSALYLCASSRGQGLTYGYTFGSGTRLTVV.

V and J are TRBV9 and TRBJ2-2; 8 bases match TRBD2. V shed 0 bases, J shed 4 bases, and the junction held 11 bases outside the gene matches. Germline lookup yields CDR1 SGDLS and CDR2 YYNGEE. This CDR3 contains 18 residues. In DNA, the CDR3 is TGTGCCAGCAGCGTAGGGGGGATAGCGGGATCGGGCACCGGGGAGCTGTTTTTT. Amino acids: CASSVGGIAGSGTGELFF. Using reference TRBV9 and TRBJ2-2 for the parts outside the CDR3, the full variable domain is DSGVTQTPKHLITATGQRVTLRCSPRSGDLSVYWYQQSLDQGLQFLIQYYNGEERAKGNILERFSAQQFPDLHSELNLSSLELGDSALYFCASSVGGIAGSGTGELFFGEGSRLTVL.

The CDR3 here is CASSYRGLAGSYNEQFF. CDR3 nucleotides: TGTGCCAGCAGTTACCGGGGACTAGCGGGGAGCTACAATGAGCAGTTCTTC. The chain couples TRBV6-2 or TRBV6-3 to TRBJ2-1; TRBD2 matches at 13 bases. The trim removed 2 bases at V and 3 bases at J, leaving 4 bases unmatched. The CDR3 runs to 17 residues. Germline V gene data show CDR1 as MNHEY and CDR2 as SVGEGT.

The chain links TRBV27 to TRBJ1-5; TRBD1 might be the D (5 bases). The length of the CDR3 is 15 residues. Trimming pared 8 bases from V and 0 bases from J, leaving 14 bases between. The V gene's germline CDR1 is MNHEY and CDR2 SMNVEV (reference sequence). As DNA, the CDR3 is TGTGCCAGCGGTTGGGGGGATCATAGCAATCAGCCCCAGCATTTT. Its protein is CASGWGDHSNQPQHF.

The chain joins TRBV30 to TRBJ1-5; maybe TRBD1 (6 bases). Germline-derived CDR1 and CDR2 are GTSNPN and SVGIG (reference sequence). The germline V and J ends were trimmed by 1 base and 9 bases, with 19 bases remaining between them. There are 15 residues in the CDR3. The CDR3 DNA sequence: TGTGCCTGGAGTGAGAGGGGGTCGAAACAAGGGCCCCAGCATTTT. Translating gives CAWSERGSKQGPQHF. The full variable domain, in which reference TRBV30 and TRBJ1-5 provide the parts outside the CDR3, is SQTIHQWPATLVQPVGSPLSLECTVEGTSNPNLYWYRQAAGRGLQLLFYSVGIGQISSEVPQNLSASRPQDRQFILSSKKLLLSDSGFYLCAWSERGSKQGPQHFGDGTRLSIL.

The genes are TRBV7-8 and TRBJ2-7; D possibly corresponds to TRBD2 (6 bases). Germline lookup yields CDR1 SGHVS and CDR2 FQNEAQ. V lost 3 bases, J lost 2 bases, and 11 bases lay in between. The CDR3 covers 14 residues. CDR3: CASSLGGPTYEQYF. The CDR3 DNA reads TGTGCCAGCAGCTTGGGGGGACCAACCTACGAGCAGTACTTC.

This sequence joins TRBV27 and TRBJ2-5; no firm D call. CDR1 is MNHEY, CDR2 SMNVEV, per germline (reference sequence). The V end was cut by 0 bases, the J end by 1 base, with 12 bases between. CDR3 length: 16 residues. Here the CDR3 reads CASSLSPRLLQETQYF. The CDR3 DNA reads TGTGCCAGCAGTTTATCTCCCAGGCTCCTCCAAGAGACCCAGTACTTC.

This chain links TRBV5-1 with TRBJ2-1; the D is unclear. There are 16 residues in the CDR3. Germline V CDR1 and CDR2: SGHRS, YFSETQ. The V end was cut by 0 bases, the J end by 6 bases, with 16 bases between. The CDR3 DNA sequence: TGCGCCAGCAGCTTGGTGGGTCAGTTGCGCGTCAATGAGCAGTTCTTC. Residues: CASSLVGQLRVNEQFF.

The chain is built from TRBV18 and TRBJ1-3; no clear D. The CDR3 sequence is 15 residues long. V shed 2 bases and J shed 0 bases, with 8 bases lying between them. Per the germline V gene, CDR1 is KGHSH and CDR2 is LQKENI. The CDR3 protein is CASSPSDFSGNTIYF. CDR3 bases: TGTGCCAGCTCACCATCTGACTTCTCTGGAAACACCATATATTTT.

The chain's CDR3 is CASSQALGGAYEAFF. The CDR3 DNA is TGTGCCAGCAGTCAAGCTCTAGGGGGCGCGTATGAAGCTTTCTTT. The chain couples TRBV28 to TRBJ1-1, with TRBD1 matching over 7 bases. The CDR3 is 15 amino acids. Germline V lookup: CDR1 MDHEN, CDR2 SYDVKM. The V and J ends lost 5 bases and 7 bases, in that order; junction bases with no gene match: 13.